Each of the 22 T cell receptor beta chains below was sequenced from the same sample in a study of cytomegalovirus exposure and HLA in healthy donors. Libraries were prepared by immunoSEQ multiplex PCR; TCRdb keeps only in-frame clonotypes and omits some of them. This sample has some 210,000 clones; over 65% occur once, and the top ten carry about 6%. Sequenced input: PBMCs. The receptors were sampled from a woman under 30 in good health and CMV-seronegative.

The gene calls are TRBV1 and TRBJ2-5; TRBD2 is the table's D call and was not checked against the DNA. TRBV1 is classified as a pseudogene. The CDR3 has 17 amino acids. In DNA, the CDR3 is TGCACCAGCAGTGAAAGCCGGGGAGGGGACATCCAAGAGACCCAGTACTTC. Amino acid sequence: CTSSESRGGDIQETQYF.

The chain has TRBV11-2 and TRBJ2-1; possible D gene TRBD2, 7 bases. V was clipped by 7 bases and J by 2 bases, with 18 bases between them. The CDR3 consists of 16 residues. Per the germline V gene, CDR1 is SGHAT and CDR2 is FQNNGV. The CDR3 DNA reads TGTGCCAGCACCCCCAAGGGGGGGGGACCCTACAATGAGCAGTTCTTC. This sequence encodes CASTPKGGGPYNEQFF.

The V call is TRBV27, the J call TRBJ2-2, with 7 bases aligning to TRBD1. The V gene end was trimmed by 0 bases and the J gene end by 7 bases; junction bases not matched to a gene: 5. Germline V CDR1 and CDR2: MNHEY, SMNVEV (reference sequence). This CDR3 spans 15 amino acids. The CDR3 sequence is CASSLSGGIGGELFF. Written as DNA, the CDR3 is TGTGCCAGCAGTTTATCAGGGGGCATTGGCGGGGAGCTGTTTTTT.

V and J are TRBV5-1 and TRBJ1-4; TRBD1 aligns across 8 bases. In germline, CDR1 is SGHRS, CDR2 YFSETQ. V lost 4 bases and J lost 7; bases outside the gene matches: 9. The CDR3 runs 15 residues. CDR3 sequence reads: CASSDDRGSREKLFF. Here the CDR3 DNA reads TGCGCCAGCAGCGACGACAGGGGCAGTCGTGAAAAACTGTTTTTT.

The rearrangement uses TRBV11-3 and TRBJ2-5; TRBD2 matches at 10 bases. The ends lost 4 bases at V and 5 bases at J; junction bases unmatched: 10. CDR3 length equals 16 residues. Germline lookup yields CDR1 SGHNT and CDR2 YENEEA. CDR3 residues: CASSSGSGRPRETQYF. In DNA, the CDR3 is TGTGCCAGCAGCTCGGGTAGCGGGAGGCCCAGGGAGACCCAGTACTTC.

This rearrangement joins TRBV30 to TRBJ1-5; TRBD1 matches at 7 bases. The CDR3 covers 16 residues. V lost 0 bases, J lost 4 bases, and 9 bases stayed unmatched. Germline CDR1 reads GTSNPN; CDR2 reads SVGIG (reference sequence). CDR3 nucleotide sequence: TGTGCCTGGAGTGTGGGGGACAGTTCCTCAAATCAGCCCCAGCATTTT. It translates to CAWSVGDSSSNQPQHF.

The CDR3 DNA reads TGTGCCAGCAGCTTAGGGTTCGGCGGGCGGCAGGATGAGCAGTACTTC. It translates to CASSLGFGGRQDEQYF. The V call is TRBV7-8, the J call TRBJ2-7; maybe TRBD2 (5 bases). Germline assignment: CDR1 SGHVS and CDR2 FQNEAQ. There are 16 residues in the CDR3. V was cut by 1 base and J by 7 bases, with 20 bases left in between.

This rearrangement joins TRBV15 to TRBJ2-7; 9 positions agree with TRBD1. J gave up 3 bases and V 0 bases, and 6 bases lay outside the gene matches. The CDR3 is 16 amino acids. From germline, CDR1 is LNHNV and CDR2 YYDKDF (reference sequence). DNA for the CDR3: TGTGCCACCAGCAGAGATAGGGGACAGGGTAACTACGAGCAGTACTTC. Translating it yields CATSRDRGQGNYEQYF.

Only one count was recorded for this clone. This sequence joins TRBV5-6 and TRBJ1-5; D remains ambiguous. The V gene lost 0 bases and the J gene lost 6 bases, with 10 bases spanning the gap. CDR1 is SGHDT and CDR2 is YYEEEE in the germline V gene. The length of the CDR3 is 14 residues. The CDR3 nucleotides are TGTGCCAGCAGCTTGGGTGGGATGGGTCAGCCCCAGCATTTT. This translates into CASSLGGMGQPQHF.

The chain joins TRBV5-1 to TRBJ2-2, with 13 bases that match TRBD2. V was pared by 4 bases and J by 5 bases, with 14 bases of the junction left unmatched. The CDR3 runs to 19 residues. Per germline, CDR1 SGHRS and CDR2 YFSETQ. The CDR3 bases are TGCGCCAGCAGCCTCCTGACTAGCGGGGGGCCCCTCGATACCGGGGAGCTGTTTTTT. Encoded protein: CASSLLTSGGPLDTGELFF.

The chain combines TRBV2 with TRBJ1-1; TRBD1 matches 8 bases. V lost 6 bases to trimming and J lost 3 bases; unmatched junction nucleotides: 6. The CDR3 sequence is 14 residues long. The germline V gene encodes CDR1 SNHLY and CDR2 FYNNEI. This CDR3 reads CASRPGRGHTEAFF. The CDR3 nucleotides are TGTGCCAGCAGGCCTGGCAGGGGGCACACTGAAGCTTTCTTT.

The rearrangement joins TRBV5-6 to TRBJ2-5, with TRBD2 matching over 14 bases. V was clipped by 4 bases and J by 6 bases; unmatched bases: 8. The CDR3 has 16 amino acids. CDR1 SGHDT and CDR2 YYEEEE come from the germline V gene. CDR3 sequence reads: CASSQDGTSGRKTQYF. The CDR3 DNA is TGTGCCAGCAGCCAAGACGGGACTAGCGGGAGAAAGACCCAGTACTTC.

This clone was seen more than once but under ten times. CDR3 in amino acids: CASSQQGSEYGYTF. CDR3 in DNA: TGCGCCAGCAGCCAACAAGGGTCGGAATATGGCTACACCTTC. This chain joins TRBV5-1 and TRBJ1-2; D ambiguous. CDR1 and CDR2 (germline): SGHRS, YFSETQ. V lost 4 bases, J lost 5 bases, and 15 bases lay in between. The CDR3 spans 14 residues.

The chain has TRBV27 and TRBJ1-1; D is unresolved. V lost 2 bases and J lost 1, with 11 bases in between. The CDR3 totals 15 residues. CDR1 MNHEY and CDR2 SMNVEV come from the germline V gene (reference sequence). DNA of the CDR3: TGTGCCAGCAGTTTAAGAGCAACAGAGAACACTGAAGCTTTCTTT. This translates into CASSLRATENTEAFF.

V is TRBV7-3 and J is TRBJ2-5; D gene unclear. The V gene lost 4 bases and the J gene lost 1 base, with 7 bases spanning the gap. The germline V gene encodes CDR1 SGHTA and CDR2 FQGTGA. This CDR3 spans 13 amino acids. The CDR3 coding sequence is TGTGCCAGCAGCTCCCCCACCCAAGAGACCCAGTACTTC. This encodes CASSSPTQETQYF.

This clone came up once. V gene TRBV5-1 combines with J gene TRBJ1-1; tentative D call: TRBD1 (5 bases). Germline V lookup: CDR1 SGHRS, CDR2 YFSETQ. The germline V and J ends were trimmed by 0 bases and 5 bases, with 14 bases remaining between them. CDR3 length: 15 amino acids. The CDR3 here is CASSLVGGRVTEAFF. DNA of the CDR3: TGCGCCAGCAGCTTGGTGGGGGGAAGGGTTACTGAAGCTTTCTTT. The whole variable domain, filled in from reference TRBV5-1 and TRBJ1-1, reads KAGVTQTPRYLIKTRGQQVTLSCSPISGHRSVSWYQQTPGQGLQFLFEYFSETQRNKGNFPGRFSGRQFSNSRSEMNVSTLELGDSALYLCASSLVGGRVTEAFFGQGTRLTVV.

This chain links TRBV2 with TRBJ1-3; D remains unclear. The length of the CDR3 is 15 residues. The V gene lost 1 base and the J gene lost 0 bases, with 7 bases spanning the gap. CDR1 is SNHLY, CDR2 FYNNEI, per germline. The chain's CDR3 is CASSEGRISGNTIYF. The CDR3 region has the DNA TGTGCCAGCAGTGAAGGCAGGATCTCTGGAAACACCATATATTTT.

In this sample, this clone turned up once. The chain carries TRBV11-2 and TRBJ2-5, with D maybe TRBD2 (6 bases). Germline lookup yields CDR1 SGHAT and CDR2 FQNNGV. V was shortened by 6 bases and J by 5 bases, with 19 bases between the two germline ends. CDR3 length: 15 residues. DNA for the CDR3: TGTGCCAGCAGGTCCCCTGGAGGGGCGTCTGAGACCCAGTACTTC. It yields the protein CASRSPGGASETQYF.

Here the CDR3 DNA reads TGCGCCAGCAGTACACACGAAGCCGAACATCTCACCCTTGTCAATGAGCAGTTCTTC. It yields the protein CASSTHEAEHLTLVNEQFF. The gene calls are TRBV5-1 and TRBJ2-1; D is unresolved. The CDR3 contains 19 residues. The V end was cut by 5 bases, the J end by 6 bases, with 30 bases between. Germline values: CDR1 SGHRS, CDR2 YFSETQ.

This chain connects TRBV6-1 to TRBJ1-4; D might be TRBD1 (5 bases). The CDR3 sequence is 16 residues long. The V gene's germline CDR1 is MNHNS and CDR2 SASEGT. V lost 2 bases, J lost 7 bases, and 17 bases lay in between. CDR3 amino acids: CASSERQKSTIEKLFF. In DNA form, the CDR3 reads TGTGCCAGCAGTGAACGACAGAAATCCACCATTGAAAAACTGTTTTTT.

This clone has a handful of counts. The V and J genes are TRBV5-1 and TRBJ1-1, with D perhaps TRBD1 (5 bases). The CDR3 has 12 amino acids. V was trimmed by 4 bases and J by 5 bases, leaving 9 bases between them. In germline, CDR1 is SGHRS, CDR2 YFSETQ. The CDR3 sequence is CASSPGETEAFF. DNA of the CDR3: TGCGCCAGCAGCCCGGGGGAGACTGAAGCTTTCTTT.

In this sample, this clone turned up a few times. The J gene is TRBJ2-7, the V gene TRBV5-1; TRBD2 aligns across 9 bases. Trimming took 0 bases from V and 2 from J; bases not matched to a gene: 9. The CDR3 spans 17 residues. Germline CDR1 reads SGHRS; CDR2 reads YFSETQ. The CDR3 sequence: CASSLEWLAGTTYEQYF. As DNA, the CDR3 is TGCGCCAGCAGCTTGGAGTGGCTAGCGGGGACAACCTACGAGCAGTACTTC.